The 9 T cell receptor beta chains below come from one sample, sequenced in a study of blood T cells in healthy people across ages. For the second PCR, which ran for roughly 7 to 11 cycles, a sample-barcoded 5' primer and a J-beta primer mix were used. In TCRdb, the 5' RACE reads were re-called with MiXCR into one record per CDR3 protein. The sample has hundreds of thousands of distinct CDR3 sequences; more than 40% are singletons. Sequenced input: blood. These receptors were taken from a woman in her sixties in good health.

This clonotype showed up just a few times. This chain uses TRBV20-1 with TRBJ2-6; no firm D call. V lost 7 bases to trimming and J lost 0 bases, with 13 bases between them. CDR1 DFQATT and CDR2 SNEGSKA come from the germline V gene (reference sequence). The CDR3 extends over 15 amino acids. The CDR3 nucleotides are TGCAGTGTCCAGAGGATAAGCTCTGGGGCCAACGTCCTGACTTTC. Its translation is CSVQRISSGANVLTF.

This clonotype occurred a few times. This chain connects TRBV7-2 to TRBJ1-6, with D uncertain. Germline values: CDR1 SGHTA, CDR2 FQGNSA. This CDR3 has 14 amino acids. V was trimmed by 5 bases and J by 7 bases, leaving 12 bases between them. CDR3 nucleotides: TGTGCCAGCAGCCAACGGACGGCGAATTCACCCCTCCACTTT. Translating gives CASSQRTANSPLHF.

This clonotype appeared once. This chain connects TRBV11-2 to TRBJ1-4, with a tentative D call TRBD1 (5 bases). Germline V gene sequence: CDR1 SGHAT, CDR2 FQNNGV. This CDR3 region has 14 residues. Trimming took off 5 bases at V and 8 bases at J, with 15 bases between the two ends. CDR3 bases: TGTGCCAGCAGCCCCGACAGTTTGGGCGAAAAACTGTTTTTT. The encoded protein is CASSPDSLGEKLFF.

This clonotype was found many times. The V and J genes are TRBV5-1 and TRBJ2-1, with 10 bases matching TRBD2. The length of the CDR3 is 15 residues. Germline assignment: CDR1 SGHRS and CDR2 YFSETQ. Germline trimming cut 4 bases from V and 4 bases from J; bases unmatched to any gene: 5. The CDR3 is CASSPGLADYNEQFF. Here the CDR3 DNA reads TGCGCCAGCAGCCCAGGACTAGCGGATTACAATGAGCAGTTCTTC.

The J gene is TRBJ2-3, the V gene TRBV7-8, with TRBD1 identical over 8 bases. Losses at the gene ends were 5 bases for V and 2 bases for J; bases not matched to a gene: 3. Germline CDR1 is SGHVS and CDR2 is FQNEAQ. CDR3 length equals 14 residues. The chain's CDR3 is CASSVDRVTDTQYF. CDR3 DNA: TGTGCCAGCAGCGTGGACAGGGTCACAGATACGCAGTATTTT. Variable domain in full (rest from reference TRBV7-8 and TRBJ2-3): GAGVSQSPRYKVAKRGQDVALRCDPISGHVSLFWYQQALGQGPEFLTYFQNEAQLDKSGLPSDRFFAERPEGSVSTLKIQRTQQEDSAVYLCASSVDRVTDTQYFGPGTRLTVL.

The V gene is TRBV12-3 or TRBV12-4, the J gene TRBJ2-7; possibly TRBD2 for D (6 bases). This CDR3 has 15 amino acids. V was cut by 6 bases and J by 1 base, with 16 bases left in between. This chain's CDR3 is CASSRPGLMSYEQYF. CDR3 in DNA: TGTGCCAGCAGCCGGCCGGGACTCATGTCCTACGAGCAGTACTTC.

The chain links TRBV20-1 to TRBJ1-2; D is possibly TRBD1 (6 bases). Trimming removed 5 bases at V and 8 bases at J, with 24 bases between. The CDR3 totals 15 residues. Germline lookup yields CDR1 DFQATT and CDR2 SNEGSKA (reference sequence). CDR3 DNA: TGCAGTGCTGGCCAGGACAGCCTGCCGCGGCTAGGCTACACCTTC. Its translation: CSAGQDSLPRLGYTF.

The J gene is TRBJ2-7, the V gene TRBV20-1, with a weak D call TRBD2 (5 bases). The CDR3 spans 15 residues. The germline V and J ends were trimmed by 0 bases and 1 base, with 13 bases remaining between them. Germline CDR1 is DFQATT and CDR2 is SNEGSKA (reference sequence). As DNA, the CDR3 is TGCAGTGCTAGAGACCCCCGGACTCAGTCCTACGAGCAGTACTTC. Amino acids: CSARDPRTQSYEQYF.

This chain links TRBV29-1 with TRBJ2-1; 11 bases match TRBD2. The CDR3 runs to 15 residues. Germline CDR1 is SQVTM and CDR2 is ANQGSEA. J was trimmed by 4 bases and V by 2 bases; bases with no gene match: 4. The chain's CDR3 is CSVELVAGGYNEQFF. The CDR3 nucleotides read TGCAGCGTTGAATTAGTAGCGGGAGGGTACAATGAGCAGTTCTTC.